These T cell receptor beta chains were read from a single sample in a study of lymphopenia after photon versus proton radiotherapy. The data were produced by immunoSEQ multiplex PCR, yet TCRdb's version contains in-frame clones alone and is incomplete. Of 70,000 or so clones listed, roughly 92% were seen once; the top ten hold over 2%. This material consisted of peripheral blood, taken from a patient treated with photon-based radiotherapy. The receptors come from a woman between 40 and 50 years old with cholangiocarcinoma. The CDR3 runs from the conserved cysteine through the conserved F or W. The order of the fields is clone size, CDR3 length, J gene, D gene, V gene, CDR3 DNA, CDR3 protein. A D gene is named only where the DNA matches it firmly. Some rows have no size entry. The others give once, few or many, or a class for an expanded clone.

NA,13,TRBJ2-5,NA,TRBV13,TGTGCCAGCAGCTTACAGGGTCTAGAGACCCAGTACTTC,CASSLQGLETQYF
NA,13,TRBJ1-2,TRBD1,TRBV6-6,TGTGCCAGCAGTTACCCGGACAGGGGGGGGTACACCTTC,CASSYPDRGGYTF
NA,16,TRBJ2-1,TRBD2,TRBV4-1,TGCGCCAGCAGCCGGCGGGGGGAGGGGCTTTACAATGAGCAGTTCTTC,CASSRRGEGLYNEQFF
NA,16,TRBJ2-1,NA,TRBV7-2,TGTGCCAGCAGCCCCGGGGGATCTACCTCCTACAATGAGCAGTTCTTC,CASSPGGSTSYNEQFF
NA,16,TRBJ2-3,TRBD2,TRBV7-6,TGTGCCAGCAGCTTAGCGGTAGCGGGGAGCACAGATACGCAGTATTTT,CASSLAVAGSTDTQYF
NA,14,TRBJ1-2,NA,TRBV18,TGTGCCAGCTCACCCGGAGCAGGGTCAGGTGGCTACACCTTC,CASSPGAGSGGYTF
NA,11,TRBJ2-7,NA,TRBV11-2,TGTGCCAGCAGCCCGTCCTACGAGCAGTACTTC,CASSPSYEQYF
NA,14,TRBJ1-2,TRBD1,TRBV5-1,TGCGCCAGCAGTACGGACAGGTTGGACTATGGCTACACCTTC,CASSTDRLDYGYTF
NA,14,TRBJ2-5,TRBD1,TRBV7-2,TGTGCCAGCAGCTTAGCAGGGGGCACGGAGACCCAGTACTTC,CASSLAGGTETQYF
NA,12,TRBJ2-5,NA,TRBV7-9,TGTGCCAGCAGCTTACTAGTGGAGACCCAGTACTTC,CASSLLVETQYF
NA,13,TRBJ1-4,TRBD1,TRBV5-1,TGCGCCAGCAGCTCCGACGGGAGGGGGCCCGGGTTTTTT,CASSSDGRGPGFF
NA,15,TRBJ2-7,NA,TRBV27,TGTGCCAGCAGTTTATTTGGGGGGACATCCTACGAGCAGTACTTC,CASSLFGGTSYEQYF
NA,13,TRBJ2-3,NA,TRBV5-4,TGTGCCAGCAGCTTATCTAGCACAGATACGCAGTATTTT,CASSLSSTDTQYF
few,13,TRBJ1-2,NA,TRBV5-1,TGCGCCAGCAGCACCGACAGTAACTATGGCTACACCTTC,CASSTDSNYGYTF
NA,11,TRBJ1-1,NA,TRBV29-1,TGCAGCGGTAATGGCAACACTGAAGCTTTCTTT,CSGNGNTEAFF
NA,13,TRBJ1-6,NA,TRBV6-4,TGTGCCAGCAGTGCAGGGGACGGTTCACCCCTCCACTTT,CASSAGDGSPLHF
NA,15,TRBJ1-2,NA,TRBV2,TGTGCCAGCAGTGAAGTGCGAGGAAATCACTATGGCTACACCTTC,CASSEVRGNHYGYTF
NA,15,TRBJ1-6,NA,TRBV9,TGTGCCAGCAGCGGAGAGAGCTCCTATAATTCACCCCTCCACTTT,CASSGESSYNSPLHF
NA,14,TRBJ1-2,NA,TRBV7-9,TGTGCCAGCAGCTTAGAGCGGGGGGCATATGGCTACACCTTC,CASSLERGAYGYTF
NA,15,TRBJ1-1,NA,TRBV6-5,TGTGCCAGCAGTTACTTTCTTACAGGGAACACTGAAGCTTTCTTT,CASSYFLTGNTEAFF
NA,12,TRBJ1-2,NA,TRBV27,TGTGCCAGCAGTTTTTGGGGTAGCGGCTACACCTTC,CASSFWGSGYTF
NA,17,TRBJ1-3,NA,TRBV28,TGTGCCAGCACCGAACAGGGCCACGGGGTCTCTGGAAACACCATATATTTT,CASTEQGHGVSGNTIYF
NA,15,TRBJ2-5,TRBD2,TRBV5-1,TGCGCCAGCAGACCTAGCGGGGGCGCTCAAGAGACCCAGTACTTC,CASRPSGGAQETQYF
NA,15,TRBJ2-4,NA,TRBV28,TGTGCCAGCAGCTTGACAACTATAGCCAAAAACATTCAGTACTTC,CASSLTTIAKNIQYF
NA,13,TRBJ2-7,TRBD1,TRBV28,TGTGCCAGCAGTTTAGGACAGGCGCTTGAGCAGTACTTC,CASSLGQALEQYF
NA,16,TRBJ1-2,TRBD1,TRBV11-1,TGTGCCAGCAGCCACCGGGACAGCCTACGGAACTATGGCTACACCTTC,CASSHRDSLRNYGYTF
NA,17,TRBJ1-6,TRBD1,TRBV7-9,TGTGCCAGCAGCCAGTTATTGGACAGGGTCAATGATTCACCCCTCCACTTT,CASSQLLDRVNDSPLHF
once,13,TRBJ1-2,TRBD1,TRBV28,TGTGCCAGCATCAGGCAGGGGGGATATGGCTACACCTTC,CASIRQGGYGYTF
once,15,TRBJ2-7,NA,TRBV4-3,TGCGCCAGCAGCCAAGATGGGGCGGGCCCCTACGAGCAGTACTTC,CASSQDGAGPYEQYF
NA,14,TRBJ1-1,NA,TRBV5-1,TGCGCCAGCAGCTTGGCCCTTCCCGGGACTGGGGCTTTCTTT,CASSLALPGTGAFF
NA,15,TRBJ1-3,NA,TRBV5-1,TGCGCCAGCAGTCCTGACGGGAGCTCTGGAAACACCATATATTTT,CASSPDGSSGNTIYF
NA,13,TRBJ1-1,NA,TRBV11-3,TGTGCCAGCAGCATGGACACGAACACTGAAGCTTTCTTT,CASSMDTNTEAFF
NA,11,TRBJ2-1,NA,TRBV7-2,TGTGCCAGCAGCTTAGGGATAGAGCAGTTCTTC,CASSLGIEQFF
NA,11,TRBJ1-5,NA,TRBV28,TGTGCCAGCAGGGATAATCAGCCCCAGCATTTT,CASRDNQPQHF
NA,14,TRBJ2-7,NA,TRBV18,TGTGCCAGCTCACCATCCACAGGCTCCTACGAGCAATACTTC,CASSPSTGSYEQYF
few,12,TRBJ1-6,NA,TRBV19,TGTGCCAGTAGTGTCCTTAATTCACCCCTCCACTTT,CASSVLNSPLHF
NA,11,TRBJ2-7,NA,TRBV2,TGTGCCAGCACTCTCAGCTGGCAATCTATCTTC,CASTLSWQSIF
NA,15,TRBJ2-3,TRBD1,TRBV18,TGTGCCAGCTCATCCCAGGGGGATGGGTCAGATACGCAGTATTTT,CASSSQGDGSDTQYF
NA,17,TRBJ2-2,TRBD1,TRBV5-4,TGTGCCAGCAGCCAGGACACCATAACAGGGGCCACCGGGGAGCTGTTTTTT,CASSQDTITGATGELFF
NA,14,TRBJ1-2,NA,TRBV4-2,TGTGCCAGCACCATGTTCGCCAGCAACTATGGCTACACCTTC,CASTMFASNYGYTF
NA,16,TRBJ2-1,TRBD2,TRBV28,TGTGCCAGCAGTTTATGGGCGGGAGGCGGTTACAATGAGCAGTTCTTC,CASSLWAGGGYNEQFF
NA,13,TRBJ2-7,TRBD1,TRBV19,TGTGCCAGTAGTTTGGGACAGTACTACGAGCAGTACTTC,CASSLGQYYEQYF
NA,16,TRBJ2-1,NA,TRBV27,TGTGCCAGCAGTTTACTCACGCGGGACCCCTACAATGAGCAGTTCTTC,CASSLLTRDPYNEQFF
NA,13,TRBJ2-7,NA,TRBV6-1,TGTGCCAGCACGGCAGACCCCACCTACGAGCAGTACTTC,CASTADPTYEQYF
NA,16,TRBJ2-6,NA,TRBV28,TGTGCCAGCAGTTCACTCGGTAGCTCTGGGGCCAACGTCCTGACTTTC,CASSSLGSSGANVLTF
once,14,TRBJ1-5,NA,TRBV2,TGTGCCAGCAGTTCCGACAGCGGCAATCAGCCCCAGCATTTT,CASSSDSGNQPQHF
NA,16,TRBJ1-1,TRBD1,TRBV28,TGTGCCAGCAGTTTCGGACAGGGGGTAATGAACACTGAAGCTTTCTTT,CASSFGQGVMNTEAFF
NA,14,TRBJ1-2,TRBD1,TRBV5-4,TGTGCCAGCAGCTATCCGGGACAGAGCTATGGCTACACCTTC,CASSYPGQSYGYTF
NA,12,TRBJ1-1,NA,TRBV19,TGTGCCAGTAGGGAAAGGGGCACTGAAGCTTTCTTT,CASRERGTEAFF
NA,15,TRBJ2-7,NA,TRBV11-2,TGTGCCAGCAGCTTAGAAAGGTGGGGTAGCAACGAGCAGTACTTC,CASSLERWGSNEQYF
once,13,TRBJ1-1,NA,TRBV5-1,TGCGCCAGCAGCTTGGGGGGGAACACTGAAGCTTTCTTT,CASSLGGNTEAFF
NA,15,TRBJ1-3,NA,TRBV5-1,TGCGCCAGCAGCTTGGAACCGCAGGGTAGAAACACCATATATTTT,CASSLEPQGRNTIYF